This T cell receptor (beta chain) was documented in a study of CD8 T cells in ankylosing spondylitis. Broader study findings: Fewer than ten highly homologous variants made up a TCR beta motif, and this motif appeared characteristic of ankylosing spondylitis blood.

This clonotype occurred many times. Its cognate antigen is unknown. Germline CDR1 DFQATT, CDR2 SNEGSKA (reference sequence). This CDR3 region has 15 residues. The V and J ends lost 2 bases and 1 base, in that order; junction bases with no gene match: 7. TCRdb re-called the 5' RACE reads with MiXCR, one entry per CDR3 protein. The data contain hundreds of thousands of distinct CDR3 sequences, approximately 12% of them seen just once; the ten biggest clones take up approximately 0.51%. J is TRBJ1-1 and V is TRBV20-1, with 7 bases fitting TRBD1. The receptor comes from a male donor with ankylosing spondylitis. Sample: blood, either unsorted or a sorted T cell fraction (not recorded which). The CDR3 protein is CSARTSTGWNTEAFF. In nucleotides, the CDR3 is TGCAGTGCTAGAACATCGACAGGGTGGAACACTGAAGCTTTCTTT.